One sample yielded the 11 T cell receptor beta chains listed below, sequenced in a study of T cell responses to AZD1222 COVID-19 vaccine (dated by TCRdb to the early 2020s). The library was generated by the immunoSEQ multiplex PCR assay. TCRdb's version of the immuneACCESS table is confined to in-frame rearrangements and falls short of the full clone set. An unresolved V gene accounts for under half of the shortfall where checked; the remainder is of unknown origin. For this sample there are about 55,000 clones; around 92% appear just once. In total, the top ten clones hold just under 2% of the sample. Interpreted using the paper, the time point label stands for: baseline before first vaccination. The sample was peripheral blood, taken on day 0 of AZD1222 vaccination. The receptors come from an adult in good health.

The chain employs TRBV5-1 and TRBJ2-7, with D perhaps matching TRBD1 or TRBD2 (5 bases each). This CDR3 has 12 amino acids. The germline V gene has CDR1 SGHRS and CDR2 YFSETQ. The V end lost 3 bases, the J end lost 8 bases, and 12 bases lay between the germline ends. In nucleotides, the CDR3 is TGCGCCAGCAGCTGGGACGGGAACCAGCAGTACTTC. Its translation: CASSWDGNQQYF.

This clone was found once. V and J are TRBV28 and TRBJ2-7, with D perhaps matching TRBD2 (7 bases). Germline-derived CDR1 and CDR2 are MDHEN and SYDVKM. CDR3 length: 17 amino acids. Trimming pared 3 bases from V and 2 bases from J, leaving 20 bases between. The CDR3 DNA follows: TGTGCCAGCAGTTTTTACTCACAGGGAGGGAGGGCCTACGAGCAGTACTTC. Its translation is CASSFYSQGGRAYEQYF.

In nucleotides, the CDR3 is TGTGCCAGCAGCCAATTGTGGGGGAGAAACTATGGCTACACCTTC. Its protein is CASSQLWGRNYGYTF. The chain couples TRBV16 to TRBJ1-2, with a weak D call TRBD1 (5 bases). This CDR3 spans 15 amino acids. Germline CDR1 is KGHSY and CDR2 is FQNENV. V was trimmed by 1 base and J by 2 bases, leaving 11 bases between them.

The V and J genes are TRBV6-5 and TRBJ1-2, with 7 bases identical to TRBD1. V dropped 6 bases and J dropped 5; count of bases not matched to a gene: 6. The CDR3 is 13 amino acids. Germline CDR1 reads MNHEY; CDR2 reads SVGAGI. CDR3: CASSPGQVYGYTF. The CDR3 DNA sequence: TGTGCCAGCAGCCCCGGACAGGTGTATGGCTACACCTTC.

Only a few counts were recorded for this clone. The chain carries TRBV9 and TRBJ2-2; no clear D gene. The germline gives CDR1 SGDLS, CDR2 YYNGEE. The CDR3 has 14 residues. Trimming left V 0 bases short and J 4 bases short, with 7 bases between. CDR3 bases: TGTGCCAGCAGCGTAGGACCTTCCACCGGGGAGCTGTTTTTT. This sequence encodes CASSVGPSTGELFF.

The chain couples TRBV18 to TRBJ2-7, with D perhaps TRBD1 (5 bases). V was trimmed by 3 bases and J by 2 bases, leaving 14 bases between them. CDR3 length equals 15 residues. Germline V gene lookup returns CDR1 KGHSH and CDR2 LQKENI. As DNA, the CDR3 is TGTGCCAGCTCACCGGGTCAGGGTAAGCCCTACGAGCAGTACTTC. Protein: CASSPGQGKPYEQYF.

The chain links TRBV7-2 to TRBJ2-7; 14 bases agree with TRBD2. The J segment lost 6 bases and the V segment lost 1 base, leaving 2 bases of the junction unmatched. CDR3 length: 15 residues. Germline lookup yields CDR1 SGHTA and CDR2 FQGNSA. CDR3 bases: TGTGCCAGCAGCTTAGGAGGACTAGCGGGAGGCGAGCAGTACTTC. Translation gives CASSLGGLAGGEQYF.

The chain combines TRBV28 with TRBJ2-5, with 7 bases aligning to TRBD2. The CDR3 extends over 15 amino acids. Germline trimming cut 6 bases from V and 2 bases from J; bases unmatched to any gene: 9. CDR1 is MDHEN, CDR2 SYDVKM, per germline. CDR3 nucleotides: TGTGCCAGCAGGGACTTGCGGGAGACACAAGAGACCCAGTACTTC. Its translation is CASRDLRETQETQYF.

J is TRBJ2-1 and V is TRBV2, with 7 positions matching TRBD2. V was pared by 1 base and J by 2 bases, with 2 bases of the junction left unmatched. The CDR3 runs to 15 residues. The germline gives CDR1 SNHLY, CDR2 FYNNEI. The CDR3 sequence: CASSEGLAAYNEQFF. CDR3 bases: TGTGCCAGCAGTGAAGGGCTAGCGGCCTACAATGAGCAGTTCTTC.

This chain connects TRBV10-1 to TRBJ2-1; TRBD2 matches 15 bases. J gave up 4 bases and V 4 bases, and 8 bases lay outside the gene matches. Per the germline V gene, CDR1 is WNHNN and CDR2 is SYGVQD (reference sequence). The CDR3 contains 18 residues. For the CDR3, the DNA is TGCGCCAGCAGTGGTCGTGAGGGACTAGCGGGAGGTTACAATGAGCAGTTCTTC. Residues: CASSGREGLAGGYNEQFF.

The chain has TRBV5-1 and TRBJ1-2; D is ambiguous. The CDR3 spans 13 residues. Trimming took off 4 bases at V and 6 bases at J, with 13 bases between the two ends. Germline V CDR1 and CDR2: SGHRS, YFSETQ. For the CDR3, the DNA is TGCGCCAGCAGCGAGGGCCGAGGCGATGGCTACACCTTC. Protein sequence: CASSEGRGDGYTF.